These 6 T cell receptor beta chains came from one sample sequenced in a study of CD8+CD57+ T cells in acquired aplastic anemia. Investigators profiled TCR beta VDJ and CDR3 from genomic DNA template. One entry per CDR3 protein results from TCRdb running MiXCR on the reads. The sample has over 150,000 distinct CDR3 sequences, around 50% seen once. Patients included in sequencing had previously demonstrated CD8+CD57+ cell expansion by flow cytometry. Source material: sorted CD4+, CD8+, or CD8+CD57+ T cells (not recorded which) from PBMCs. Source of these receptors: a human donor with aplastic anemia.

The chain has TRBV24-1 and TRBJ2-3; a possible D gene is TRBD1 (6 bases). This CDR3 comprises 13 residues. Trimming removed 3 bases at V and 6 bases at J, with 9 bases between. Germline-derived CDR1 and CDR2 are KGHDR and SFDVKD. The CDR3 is CATSDPGVDTQYF. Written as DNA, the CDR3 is TGTGCCACCAGTGATCCAGGGGTGGATACGCAGTATTTT.

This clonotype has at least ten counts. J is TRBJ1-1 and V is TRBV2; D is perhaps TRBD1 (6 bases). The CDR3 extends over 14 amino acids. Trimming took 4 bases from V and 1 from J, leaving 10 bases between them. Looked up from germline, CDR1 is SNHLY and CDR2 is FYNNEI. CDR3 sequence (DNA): TGTGCCAGCAGTGTAACAGGGTCGAACACTGAAGCTTTCTTT. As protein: CASSVTGSNTEAFF.

The DNA of the CDR3 is TGCGCCAGCAGTGCAGTGAACACTGAAGCTTTCTTT. Residues: CASSAVNTEAFF. This chain connects TRBV10-2 to TRBJ1-1; D is unresolved. Germline CDR1 WSHSY, CDR2 SAAADI. Trimming removed 4 bases at V and 0 bases at J, with 3 bases between. The length of the CDR3 is 12 residues.

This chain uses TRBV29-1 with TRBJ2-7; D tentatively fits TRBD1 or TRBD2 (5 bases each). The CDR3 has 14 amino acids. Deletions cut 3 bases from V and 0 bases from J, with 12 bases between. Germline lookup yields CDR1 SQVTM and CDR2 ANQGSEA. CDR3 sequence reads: CSVDRGRGSYEQYF. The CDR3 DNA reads TGCAGCGTTGACCGGGGCCGGGGCTCCTACGAGCAGTACTTC.

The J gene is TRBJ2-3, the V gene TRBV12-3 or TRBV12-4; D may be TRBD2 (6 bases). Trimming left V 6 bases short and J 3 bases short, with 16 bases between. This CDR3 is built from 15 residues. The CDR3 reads CASSRLVAGTDTQYF. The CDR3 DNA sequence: TGTGCCAGCAGCCGACTAGTCGCGGGGACAGATACGCAGTATTTT.

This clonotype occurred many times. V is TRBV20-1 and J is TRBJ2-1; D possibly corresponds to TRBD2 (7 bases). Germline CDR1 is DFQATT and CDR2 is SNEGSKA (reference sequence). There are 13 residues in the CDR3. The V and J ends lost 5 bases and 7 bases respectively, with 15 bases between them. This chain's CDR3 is CSAVAGARNEQFF. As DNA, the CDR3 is TGCAGTGCTGTCGCGGGGGCAAGAAATGAGCAGTTCTTC.